This note documents a single T cell receptor beta chain sequence. What it binds is not known. The sample belongs to a study of cytomegalovirus exposure and HLA in healthy donors. Whole-study findings and limits: The classifier was said to identify cytomegalovirus status with high specificity and sensitivity. Being indistinguishable, some V segments were excluded, TRBV6-2 and TRBV6-3 among them.

PCR employed 60 Vbeta and 13 Jbeta primers. Assay used: immunoSEQ multiplex PCR; TCRdb lists only in-frame clones, some missing. The repertoire consists of around 94,000 clones, with 60% to 80% occurring once and the leading ten covering roughly 19%. CDR3 size: 13 residues. Germline V gives CDR1 MNHNS, CDR2 SASEGT. V lost 7 bases and J lost 1, with 8 bases in between. Each donor was healthy, and each was a bone marrow donor. This TCR derives from an older woman in good health and CMV-seropositive. The sequenced sample was PBMCs. The V gene is TRBV6-1, the J gene TRBJ1-5; unclear D gene. CDR3 residues: CASTPGSNQPQHF. DNA for the CDR3: TGTGCCAGCACCCCGGGGAGCAATCAGCCCCAGCATTTT.